A single sample gave rise to the 26 T cell receptor beta chains below, sequenced in a study of OX40 agonist ivuxolimab in advanced cancers. Assay used: immunoSEQ multiplex PCR; TCRdb lists only in-frame clones, some missing. Found here are some 94,000 clones, 95% to 97% of them singletons; the top ten hold 2%. This specimen was CD4+ or CD8+ T cells sorted from blood, taken in a trial of the OX40 agonist ivuxolimab. Receptor source: an adult with an advanced solid tumor such as melanoma, head and neck, liver or kidney cancer.

This rearrangement joins TRBV9 to TRBJ2-7; TRBD1 matches 8 bases. Germline trimming cut 0 bases from V and 3 bases from J; bases unmatched to any gene: 5. CDR1 and CDR2 from the germline V gene are SGDLS and YYNGEE. The CDR3 has 15 residues. DNA for the CDR3: TGTGCCAGCAGCGTAGCTCCAGGGGGCGACTACGAGCAGTACTTC. This encodes CASSVAPGGDYEQYF.

The chain combines TRBV27 with TRBJ2-2, with unresolved D. Trimming stripped 3 bases from V and 2 bases from J, with 7 bases between. CDR3 length: 14 residues. The germline gives CDR1 MNHEY, CDR2 SMNVEV (reference sequence). The CDR3 nucleotides are TGTGCCAGCAGTTTTCAGGCAAACACCGGGGAGCTGTTTTTT. Translating gives CASSFQANTGELFF.

This chain links TRBV11-2 with TRBJ2-3; no reliable D call. The ends were cut back, 8 bases at V and 3 bases at J, with 12 bases in the middle. There are 13 residues in the CDR3. The germline gives CDR1 SGHAT, CDR2 FQNNGV. DNA of the CDR3: TGTGCCAGCGGCAACGGGTGGACAGATACGCAGTATTTT. Its translation is CASGNGWTDTQYF.

The chain uses TRBV27 and TRBJ2-1; 8 positions agree with TRBD2. Germline V gene lookup returns CDR1 MNHEY and CDR2 SMNVEV (reference sequence). The CDR3 runs to 13 residues. V lost 5 bases, J lost 15 bases, and 12 bases stayed unmatched. The CDR3 nucleotides are TGTGCCAGCAGTATGGGCACCGGGACTAGTACGTTCTTC. The encoded protein is CASSMGTGTSTFF.

The chain carries TRBV9 and TRBJ1-1; D gene ambiguous. Germline V gene data show CDR1 as SGDLS and CDR2 as YYNGEE. The CDR3 runs to 15 residues. Deletions cut 0 bases from V and 4 bases from J, with 13 bases between. Here the CDR3 reads CASSVAGSIITEAFF. CDR3 in DNA: TGTGCCAGCAGCGTAGCGGGGTCCATTATCACTGAAGCTTTCTTT.

The gene calls are TRBV4-3 and TRBJ2-7, with D perhaps matching TRBD1 (6 bases). Per germline, CDR1 LGHNA and CDR2 YSLEER. V lost 4 bases and J lost 2, with 15 bases in between. This CDR3 region has 15 residues. The CDR3 DNA reads TGCGCCAGCAGCCCTTCAAGGGGGTCCCCCTACGAGCAGTACTTC. Residues: CASSPSRGSPYEQYF.

The chain couples TRBV18 to TRBJ2-1; TRBD2 matches at 12 bases. In germline, CDR1 is KGHSH, CDR2 LQKENI. The CDR3 length is 16 residues. The trim removed 0 bases at V and 7 bases at J, leaving 4 bases unmatched. The CDR3 DNA reads as TGTGCCAGCTCACCACCGAGACTAGCGGGGGTAAATGAGCAGTTCTTC. Amino acid sequence: CASSPPRLAGVNEQFF.

The chain couples TRBV5-6 to TRBJ1-2; TRBD1 is a possible D gene (6 bases). The CDR3 runs to 15 residues. Looked up from germline, CDR1 is SGHDT and CDR2 is YYEEEE. Trimming cost V 4 bases and J 4 bases, with 17 bases left between them. In DNA form, the CDR3 reads TGTGCCAGCAGCCCCGAACTCACAGGGATCTATGGCTACACCTTC. Translated: CASSPELTGIYGYTF.

The V call is TRBV7-2, the J call TRBJ2-7, with D perhaps matching TRBD1 (5 bases). The CDR3 has 14 residues. Trimming removed 4 bases from V and 2 bases from J, with 12 bases in between. CDR1 is SGHTA, CDR2 FQGNSA, per germline. CDR3: CASSSYGATYEQYF. The CDR3 nucleotides read TGTGCCAGCAGCTCCTATGGGGCCACCTACGAGCAGTACTTC.

This clone has a single count. This rearrangement joins TRBV19 to TRBJ1-1; weak D call: TRBD1 (5 bases). The CDR3 runs 14 residues. Germline-derived CDR1 and CDR2 are LNHDA and SQIVND (reference sequence). Trimming removed 3 bases at V and 6 bases at J, with 14 bases between. CDR3: CASSIQGRGAEAFF. CDR3 sequence (DNA): TGTGCCAGTAGTATTCAAGGTCGGGGGGCTGAAGCTTTCTTT.

The rearrangement joins TRBV7-7 to TRBJ2-5; 7 bases map to TRBD2. The CDR3 sequence is 16 residues long. V lost 5 bases, J lost 1 base, and 10 bases stayed unmatched. Germline V lookup: CDR1 SSHAT, CDR2 FNYEAQ (reference sequence). CDR3: CASSPGEGLLQETQYF. CDR3 nucleotides: TGTGCCAGCAGCCCCGGGGAGGGACTACTCCAAGAGACCCAGTACTTC.

This chain connects TRBV11-1 to TRBJ2-7; D ambiguous. The germline V gene has CDR1 SGHAT and CDR2 FQDESV (reference sequence). CDR3 length: 13 residues. V was clipped by 3 bases and J by 2 bases, with 8 bases between them. CDR3 region: CASSFGRTYEQYF. CDR3 sequence (DNA): TGTGCCAGCAGCTTTGGTCGGACCTACGAGCAGTACTTC. Looking up the rest from reference TRBV11-1 and TRBJ2-7 gives the full variable domain: EAEVAQSPRYKITEKSQAVAFWCDPISGHATLYWYRQILGQGPELLVQFQDESVVDDSQLPKDRFSAERLKGVDSTLKIQPAELGDSAMYLCASSFGRTYEQYFGPGTRLTVT.

The chain couples TRBV27 to TRBJ1-5; no firm D call. The CDR3 has 19 residues. CDR1 MNHEY and CDR2 SMNVEV come from the germline V gene (reference sequence). V lost 2 bases and J 0 bases, leaving 20 bases between the germline ends. The CDR3 DNA reads as TGTGCCAGCAGTTTAGTCTGGGTGGAGGGAAGACTTAGCAATCAGCCCCAGCATTTT. Translating it yields CASSLVWVEGRLSNQPQHF.

J is TRBJ2-3 and V is TRBV7-2; D gene uncertain. Germline CDR1 SGHTA, CDR2 FQGNSA. V was cut by 1 base and J by 2 bases, with 19 bases left in between. The CDR3 has 18 amino acids. The chain's CDR3 is CASSLGVGEWPTTDTQYF. The CDR3 region has the DNA TGTGCCAGCAGCTTAGGGGTTGGTGAGTGGCCGACCACAGATACGCAGTATTTT.

This clone has a single count. The V gene is TRBV5-1, the J gene TRBJ1-5; tentatively, D is TRBD1 (5 bases). Trimming took off 4 bases at V and 6 bases at J, with 17 bases between the two ends. Germline CDR1 is SGHRS and CDR2 is YFSETQ. CDR3 length equals 15 residues. In DNA, the CDR3 is TGCGCCAGCAGCCCACGGGACCCTCGGGTTCAGCCCCAGCATTTT. Translated, it gives CASSPRDPRVQPQHF.

This clone was observed a single time. The chain joins TRBV7-6 to TRBJ1-1, with D perhaps matching TRBD1 (5 bases). V lost 5 bases to trimming and J lost 1 base, with 14 bases between them. Germline assignment: CDR1 SGHVS and CDR2 FNYEAQ. There are 15 residues in the CDR3. The CDR3 loop reads CASSLLGRGNTEAFF. As DNA, the CDR3 is TGTGCCAGCAGCCTGCTCGGTAGGGGGAACACTGAAGCTTTCTTT.

V gene TRBV7-8 combines with J gene TRBJ2-3, with 8 bases aligning to TRBD2. V shed 1 base, J shed 2 bases, and the junction held 5 bases outside the gene matches. The CDR3 has 16 residues. In germline, CDR1 is SGHVS, CDR2 FQNEAQ. The DNA for the CDR3 is TGTGCCAGCAGCTTAGGATCGGGGGGGCTCACAGATACGCAGTATTTT. Protein: CASSLGSGGLTDTQYF. Full variable domain (missing parts from reference TRBV7-8 and TRBJ2-3): GAGVSQSPRYKVAKRGQDVALRCDPISGHVSLFWYQQALGQGPEFLTYFQNEAQLDKSGLPSDRFFAERPEGSVSTLKIQRTQQEDSAVYLCASSLGSGGLTDTQYFGPGTRLTVL.

This clone was counted a few times. J is TRBJ1-1 and V is TRBV14; D gene uncertain. This CDR3 is 15 amino acids long. CDR1 and CDR2 from the germline V gene are SGHDN and FVKESK. Trimming took 2 bases from V and 1 from J, leaving 11 bases between them. Here the CDR3 DNA reads TGTGCCAGCAGCCAATCGGAGTATACGAACACTGAAGCTTTCTTT. Amino acids: CASSQSEYTNTEAFF. Full variable domain (rest looked up from reference TRBV14 and TRBJ1-1): EAGVTQFPSHSVIEKGQTVTLRCDPISGHDNLYWYRRVMGKEIKFLLHFVKESKQDESGMPNNRFLAERTGGTYSTLKVQPAELEDSGVYFCASSQSEYTNTEAFFGQGTRLTVV.

The chain uses TRBV6-1 and TRBJ2-7; D may be TRBD1 (6 bases). CDR1 MNHNS and CDR2 SASEGT come from the germline V gene. The V and J ends lost 3 bases and 2 bases respectively, with 8 bases between them. The CDR3 is made up of 13 amino acids. This CDR3 reads CASSDRGPYEQYF. In DNA form, the CDR3 reads TGTGCCAGCAGTGACAGGGGCCCCTACGAGCAGTACTTC.

This rearrangement joins TRBV27 to TRBJ1-5; D is undetermined. Germline V gene lookup returns CDR1 MNHEY and CDR2 SMNVEV (reference sequence). This CDR3 is 16 amino acids long. V dropped 0 bases and J dropped 0 bases, with 9 bases sitting between them. The CDR3 DNA sequence: TGTGCCAGCAGTTTATCGAGCGGAAGTAGCAATCAGCCCCAGCATTTT. This codes for CASSLSSGSSNQPQHF.

This sequence joins TRBV29-1 and TRBJ1-1; D may be TRBD1 (5 bases). The V gene's germline CDR1 is SQVTM and CDR2 ANQGSEA. Deletions cut 3 bases from V and 1 base from J, with 9 bases between. The CDR3 consists of 13 residues. CDR3 in DNA: TGCAGCGTTGACGGGGGATGGAACACTGAAGCTTTCTTT. This encodes CSVDGGWNTEAFF.

This clone has a single count. V is TRBV7-9 and J is TRBJ1-2, with a tentative D call TRBD1 (5 bases). Germline V gene sequence: CDR1 SEHNR, CDR2 FQNEAQ (reference sequence). The CDR3 runs 14 residues. The V end lost 3 bases, the J end lost 8 bases, and 16 bases lay between the germline ends. This chain's CDR3 is CASSLPGPLPGYTF. In nucleotides, the CDR3 is TGTGCCAGCAGCTTGCCGGGGCCCTTGCCCGGCTACACCTTC.

This chain connects TRBV19 to TRBJ2-7, with D uncertain. This CDR3 has 13 residues. V lost 1 base, J lost 3 bases, and 7 bases lay in between. Germline lookup yields CDR1 LNHDA and CDR2 SQIVND (reference sequence). The CDR3 DNA reads TGTGCCAGTAGTATAGGGGCCCTCTACGAGCAGTACTTC. This translates into CASSIGALYEQYF.

V usage is TRBV7-9 and J usage is TRBJ1-1, with D possibly TRBD1 on 6 matching bases. V gave up 5 bases and J gave up 1 base, with 14 bases separating them. This CDR3 has 15 amino acids. The V gene's germline CDR1 is SEHNR and CDR2 FQNEAQ (reference sequence). CDR3 sequence: CASSVLQGRNTEAFF. CDR3 DNA sequence: TGTGCCAGCAGCGTATTACAGGGTCGGAACACTGAAGCTTTCTTT.

The chain combines TRBV10-3 with TRBJ2-1; TRBD2 matches at 7 bases. CDR3 length: 18 residues. The J segment lost 1 base and the V segment lost 2 bases, leaving 11 bases of the junction unmatched. Per germline, CDR1 ENHRY and CDR2 SYGVKD. The CDR3 sequence: CAISEPEREFLSYNEQFF. The CDR3 DNA reads TGTGCCATCAGTGAGCCGGAGCGGGAATTCCTATCCTACAATGAGCAGTTCTTC.

The genes are TRBV4-1 and TRBJ2-1, with D perhaps matching TRBD2 (6 bases). V was shortened by 3 bases and J by 3 bases, with 12 bases between the two germline ends. The CDR3 runs 15 residues. Germline lookup yields CDR1 MGHRA and CDR2 YSYEKL. The CDR3 loop reads CASSHWRDLYNEQFF. As DNA, the CDR3 is TGCGCCAGCAGCCACTGGCGGGACCTCTACAATGAGCAGTTCTTC.